The present T cell receptor beta chain was sequenced within a study of blood T cell repertoires in COVID-19. Study-level background: Samples of COVID-19 (acute and convalescent) were obtained from the United States, Italy and Spain. The cDNA or gDNA used as material had been derived from T cells, B-cell-depleted T cells, or PBMCs.

In the authors' workflow: By means of reference gene primer amplification, nucleated cell counts were estimated. Here immunoSEQ multiplex PCR was the method, and the copy in TCRdb shows in-frame clones only, minus some. V and J calls and clone size come straight from that table; D and trimming were deduced from the DNA. This table has just under 90,000 clones, about 88% appearing once. Losses at the gene ends were 0 bases for V and 5 bases for J; bases not matched to a gene: 10. CDR1 LGHNA and CDR2 YNFKEQ come from the germline V gene. This CDR3 has 18 residues. The rearrangement joins TRBV4-2 to TRBJ2-5; TRBD2 matches 12 bases. The sequenced sample consisted of peripheral blood. The origin of this receptor is an elderly woman with acute or convalescent COVID-19. CDR3 DNA sequence: TGTGCCAGCAGCCAAGAGCTGACTAGCGGGGGAGCTTTCGAGACCCAGTACTTC. Amino acids: CASSQELTSGGAFETQYF.